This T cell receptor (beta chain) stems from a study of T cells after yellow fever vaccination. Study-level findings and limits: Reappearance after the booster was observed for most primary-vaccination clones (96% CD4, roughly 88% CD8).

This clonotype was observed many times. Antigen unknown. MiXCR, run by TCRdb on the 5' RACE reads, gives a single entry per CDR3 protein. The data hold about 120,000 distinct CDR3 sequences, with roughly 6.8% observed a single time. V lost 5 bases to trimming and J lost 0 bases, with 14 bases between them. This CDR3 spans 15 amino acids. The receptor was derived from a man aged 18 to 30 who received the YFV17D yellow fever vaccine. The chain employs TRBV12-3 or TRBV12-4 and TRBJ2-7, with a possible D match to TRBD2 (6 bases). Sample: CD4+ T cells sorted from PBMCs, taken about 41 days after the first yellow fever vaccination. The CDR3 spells CASSPWRAGSYEQYF. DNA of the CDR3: TGTGCCAGCAGTCCCTGGAGGGCAGGCTCCTACGAGCAGTACTTC.